This T cell receptor (beta chain) was found in a study of blood T cell repertoires in COVID-19. Repertoires were generated with immunoSEQ multiplex PCR, while TCRdb's copy carries only in-frame clones and drops some. The table has approximately 240,000 clones, nearly 90% seen once. The receptor comes from a woman aged 18 to 35 who had recovered from COVID-19. The sample taken for sequencing was peripheral blood.

CDR3 DNA sequence: TGTGCCAGCAGCGTAGAGATAGGGGGAGACACTGAAGCTTTCTTT. It translates to CASSVEIGGDTEAFF. The chain combines TRBV9 with TRBJ1-1; the D gene is possibly TRBD1 (6 bases). The V gene lost 0 bases and the J gene lost 3 bases, with 12 bases spanning the gap. The CDR3 loop spans 15 amino acids. Germline CDR1 and CDR2: SGDLS and YYNGEE.